The clone carrying this T cell receptor (beta chain) occurred many times. Its antigen is still unknown. A library made for alpha chains picked up this beta chain off target, so its size means little. Trimming left V 0 bases short and J 0 bases short, with 9 bases between. Germline values: CDR1 LGHNA, CDR2 YNFKEQ. The CDR3 is made up of 17 amino acids. The data originate from a study of spatial heterogeneity in lung cancer. Findings and limits, study-wide: Within tumors, counts of expanded alpha and beta TCRs tracked tumor mutation counts.

MiXCR was run by TCRdb on the 5' RACE reads, yielding one entry per CDR3 protein. This sample has about 14,000 distinct CDR3 sequences, with about 4.8% found just once. Time point: sample taken at primary tumor resection. The receptor was derived from a female donor with early-stage non-small cell lung cancer. Source: lung tumor tissue, taken at surgery. This chain links TRBV4-2 with TRBJ2-6, with D unresolved. CDR3 DNA sequence: TGTGCCAGCAGCCAAGATTTCCTGGGCTCTGGGGCCAACGTCCTGACTTTC. As protein: CASSQDFLGSGANVLTF.